This T cell receptor beta chain was found in a study of blood T cell repertoires in COVID-19. About the research overall: Sources were T cells, B-cell-depleted T cells, or PBMCs; the material itself was cDNA or gDNA.

Trimming left V 0 bases short and J 3 bases short, with 12 bases between. This CDR3 spans 15 amino acids. Germline V gene data show CDR1 as WSHSY and CDR2 as SAAADI. Original handling: How many nucleated cells were present was estimated from reference gene primer amplification. Measured with immunoSEQ multiplex PCR; TCRdb has only the in-frame clones, and not every one. V and J calls and clone size are those listed in that table; D and trimming were worked out from the DNA. The table includes fewer than 250,000 clones, around four fifths detected once. Sequencing was done on a sample of peripheral blood. This clonotype was sampled from a woman aged 55-70 years with active or convalescent COVID-19. The chain couples TRBV10-2 to TRBJ2-7; D is perhaps TRBD2 (5 bases). The CDR3 sequence is CASSESNGLGYEQYF. CDR3 coding DNA: TGCGCCAGCAGTGAGTCGAATGGACTGGGCTACGAGCAGTACTTC.